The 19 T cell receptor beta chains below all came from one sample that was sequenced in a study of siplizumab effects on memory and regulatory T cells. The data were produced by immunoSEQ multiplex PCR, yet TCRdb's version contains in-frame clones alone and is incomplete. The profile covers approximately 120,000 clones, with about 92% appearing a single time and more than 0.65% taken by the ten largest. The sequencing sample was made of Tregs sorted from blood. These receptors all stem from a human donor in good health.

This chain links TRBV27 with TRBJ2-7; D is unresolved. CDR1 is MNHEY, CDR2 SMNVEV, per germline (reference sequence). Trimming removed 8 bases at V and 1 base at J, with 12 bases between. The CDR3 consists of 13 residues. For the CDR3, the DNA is TGTGCCAGCTCTTTCGGGCGGTCCTACGAGCAGTACTTC. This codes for CASSFGRSYEQYF.

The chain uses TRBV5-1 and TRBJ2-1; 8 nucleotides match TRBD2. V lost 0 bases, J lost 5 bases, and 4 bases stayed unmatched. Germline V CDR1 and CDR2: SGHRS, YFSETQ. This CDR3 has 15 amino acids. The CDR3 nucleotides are TGCGCCAGCAGCTTGGTAGCGGGGTTAGACAATGAGCAGTTCTTC. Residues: CASSLVAGLDNEQFF.

The CDR3 DNA reads as TGTGCCAGCAGTGGTACAGGGTACTCTAACTATGGCTACACCTTC. It yields the protein CASSGTGYSNYGYTF. The rearrangement links TRBV6-4 to TRBJ1-2, with D possibly TRBD1 on 6 matching bases. Germline CDR1 and CDR2: MRHNA and SNTAGT. The V end was cut by 4 bases, the J end by 0 bases, with 12 bases between. This CDR3 spans 15 amino acids.

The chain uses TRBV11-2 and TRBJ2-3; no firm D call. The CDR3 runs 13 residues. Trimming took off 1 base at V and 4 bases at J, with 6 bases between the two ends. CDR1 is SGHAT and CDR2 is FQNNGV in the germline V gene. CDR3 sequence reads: CASSLGGPDTQYF. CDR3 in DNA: TGTGCCAGCAGCTTAGGAGGCCCAGATACGCAGTATTTT. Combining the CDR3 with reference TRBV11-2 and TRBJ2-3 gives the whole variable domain EAGVAQSPRYKIIEKRQSVAFWCNPISGHATLYWYQQILGQGPKLLIQFQNNGVVDDSQLPKDRFSAERLKGVDSTLKIQPAKLEDSAVYLCASSLGGPDTQYFGPGTRLTVL.

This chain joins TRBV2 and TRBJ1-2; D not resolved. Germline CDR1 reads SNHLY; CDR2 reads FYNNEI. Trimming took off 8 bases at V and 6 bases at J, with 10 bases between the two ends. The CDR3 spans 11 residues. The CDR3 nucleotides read TGTGCCAGCCTCGGGGTCGATGGCTACACCTTC. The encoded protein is CASLGVDGYTF.

The CDR3 region is CASSPWDRTNTGELFF. In DNA, the CDR3 is TGCGCCAGCAGCCCGTGGGACAGGACGAACACCGGGGAGCTGTTTTTT. J is TRBJ2-2 and V is TRBV5-1, with 8 bases matching TRBD1. Trimming removed 4 bases from V and 0 bases from J; junction bases left unmatched: 5. Germline lookup yields CDR1 SGHRS and CDR2 YFSETQ. The CDR3 is 16 amino acids.

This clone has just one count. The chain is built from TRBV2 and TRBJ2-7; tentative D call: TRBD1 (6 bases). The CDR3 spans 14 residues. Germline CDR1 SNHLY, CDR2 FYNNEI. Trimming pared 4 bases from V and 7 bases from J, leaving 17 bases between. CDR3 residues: CASSGNRATREQYF. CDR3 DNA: TGTGCCAGCAGTGGAAACAGGGCCACGAGAGAGCAGTACTTC.

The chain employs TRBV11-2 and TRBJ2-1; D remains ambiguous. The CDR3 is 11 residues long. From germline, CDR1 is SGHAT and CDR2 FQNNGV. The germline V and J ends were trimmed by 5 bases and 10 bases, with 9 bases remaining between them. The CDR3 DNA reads TGTGCCAGCAGCGCCTCCCCAGAGCAGTTCTTC. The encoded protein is CASSASPEQFF.

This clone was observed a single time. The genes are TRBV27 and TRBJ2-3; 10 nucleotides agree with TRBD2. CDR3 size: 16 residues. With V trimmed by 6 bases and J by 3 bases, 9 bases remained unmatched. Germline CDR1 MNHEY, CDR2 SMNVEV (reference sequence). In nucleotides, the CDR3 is TGTGCCAGCAGGGCCGGGACTAGCGAACGTACAGATACGCAGTATTTT. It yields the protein CASRAGTSERTDTQYF.

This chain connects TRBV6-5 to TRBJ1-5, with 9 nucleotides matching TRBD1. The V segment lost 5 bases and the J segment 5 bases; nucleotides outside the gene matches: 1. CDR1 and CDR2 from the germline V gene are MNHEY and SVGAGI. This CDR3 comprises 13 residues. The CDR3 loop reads CASSRTGDQPQHF. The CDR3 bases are TGTGCCAGCAGTAGGACAGGGGATCAGCCCCAGCATTTT.

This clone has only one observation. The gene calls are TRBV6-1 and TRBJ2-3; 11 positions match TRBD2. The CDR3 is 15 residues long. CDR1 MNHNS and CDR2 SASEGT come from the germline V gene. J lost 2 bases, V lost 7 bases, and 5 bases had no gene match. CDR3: CASIGLAGTTDTQYF. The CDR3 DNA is TGTGCCAGCATCGGACTAGCGGGTACCACAGATACGCAGTATTTT.

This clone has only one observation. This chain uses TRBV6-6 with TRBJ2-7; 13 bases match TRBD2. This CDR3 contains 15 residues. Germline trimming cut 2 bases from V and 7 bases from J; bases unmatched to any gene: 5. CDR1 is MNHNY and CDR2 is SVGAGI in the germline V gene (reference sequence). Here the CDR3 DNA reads TGTGCCAGCAGTTACGGGACTAGCGGGACTCAGGAGCAGTACTTC. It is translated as CASSYGTSGTQEQYF.

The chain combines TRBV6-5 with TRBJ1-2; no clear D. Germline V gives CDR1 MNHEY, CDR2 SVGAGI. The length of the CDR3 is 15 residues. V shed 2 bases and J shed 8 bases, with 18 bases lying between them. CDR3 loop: CASSYDPFRSAGYTF. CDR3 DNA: TGTGCCAGCAGTTACGACCCGTTCAGGTCGGCGGGCTACACCTTC.

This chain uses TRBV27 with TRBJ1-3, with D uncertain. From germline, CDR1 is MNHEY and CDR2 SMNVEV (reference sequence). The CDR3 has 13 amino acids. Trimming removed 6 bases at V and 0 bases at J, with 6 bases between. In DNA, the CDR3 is TGTGCCAGCAGGGCTCGCTCTGGAAACACCATATATTTT. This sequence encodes CASRARSGNTIYF.

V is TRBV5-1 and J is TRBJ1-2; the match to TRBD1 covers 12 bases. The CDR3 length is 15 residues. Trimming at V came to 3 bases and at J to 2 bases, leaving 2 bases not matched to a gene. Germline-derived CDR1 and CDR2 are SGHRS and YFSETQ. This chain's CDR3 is CASSWGQGANYGYTF. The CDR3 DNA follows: TGCGCCAGCAGCTGGGGACAGGGGGCGAACTATGGCTACACCTTC.

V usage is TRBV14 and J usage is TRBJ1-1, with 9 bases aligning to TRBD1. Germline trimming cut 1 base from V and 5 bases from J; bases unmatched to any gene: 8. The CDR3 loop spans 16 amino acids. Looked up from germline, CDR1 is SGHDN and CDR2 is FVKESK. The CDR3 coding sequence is TGTGCCAGCAGCCAAGTTCCGGGACAGGGAGGGACTGAAGCTTTCTTT. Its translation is CASSQVPGQGGTEAFF.

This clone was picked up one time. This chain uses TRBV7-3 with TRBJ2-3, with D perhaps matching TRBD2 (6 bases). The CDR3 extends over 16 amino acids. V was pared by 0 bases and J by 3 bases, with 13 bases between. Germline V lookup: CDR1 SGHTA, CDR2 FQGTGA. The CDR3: CASSLTGGLSTDTQYF. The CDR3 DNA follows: TGTGCCAGCAGCTTAACGGGAGGACTGTCAACAGATACGCAGTATTTT.

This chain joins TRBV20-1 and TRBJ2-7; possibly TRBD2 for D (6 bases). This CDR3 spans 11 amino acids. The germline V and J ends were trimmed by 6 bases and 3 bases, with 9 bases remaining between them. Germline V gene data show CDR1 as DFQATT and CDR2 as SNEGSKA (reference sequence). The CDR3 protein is CSARRGYEQYF. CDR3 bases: TGCAGTGCCCGGCGGGGCTACGAGCAGTACTTC.

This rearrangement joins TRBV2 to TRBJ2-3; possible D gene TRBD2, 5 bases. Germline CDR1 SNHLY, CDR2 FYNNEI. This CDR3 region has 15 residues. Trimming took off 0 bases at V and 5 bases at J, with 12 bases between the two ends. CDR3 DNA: TGTGCCAGCAGTGAAGCCAGGACTTTGAGAGATACGCAGTATTTT. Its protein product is CASSEARTLRDTQYF.